This T cell receptor (beta chain) was sequenced for a study of OX40 agonist ivuxolimab in advanced cancers. Turning to the overall study: Ivuxolimab was a fully human IgG2 agonistic monoclonal antibody targeting the costimulatory receptor OX40 (CD134). Intravenous ivuxolimab was administered to patients every 2 weeks at six dose levels: 0.01, 0.1, 0.3, 1.5, 3 and 10 mg/kg. The monotherapy dose-escalation portion (N of about 50 patients) of the phase I ivuxolimab trial is reported in the paper. Partial responses occurred in three dose-escalation patients: two with cutaneous melanoma and one with hepatocellular carcinoma. Patients were allowed to have had prior anti-PD-1, anti-PD-L1 or anti-CTLA-4 therapy, and 40% to 45% of the dose-escalation patients had previously received checkpoint inhibitors. In the dose-escalation cohort, 82.7% of patients were male, and the mean age was approximately 55 years, with a range of about 23 to 85. Peripheral TCRbeta sequencing aimed to test whether ivuxolimab altered TCR sequence diversity and caused clonal T-cell expansion. Among the roughly 54 dose-escalation patients, approximately 20 had hepatocellular carcinoma, about 15 melanoma, 9 renal cell carcinoma and 9 head and neck cancer. Here is what the overall study found, with its caveats: Low levels of normalized T-cell clonal expansion were also seen in some patients who did not respond. Partial responders in the 0.1-3.0 mg/kg groups had among the lowest normalized peripheral clonal expansion, especially among CD8+ T cells. At doses of 0.1 to 3.0 mg/kg, clonal expansion of both CD4+ and CD8+ blood T cells was observed from baseline to week 6. The antigen specificity of the clonally expanded peripheral T cells was not determined. After ivuxolimab, more expanded clones were found on average in CD8+ T cells than in CD4+ T cells.

This clone was observed a handful of times. No antigen is known for it. No per-base quality is available; no much larger clone lies one base away. The trial excluded patients who had a history of autoimmune disease or who were on systemic immunosuppression. In every dose cohort, peripheral blood was drawn for TCR sequencing at baseline, cycle 4 day 1, and cycle 7 day 1. Samples came from an open-label, multicenter, first-in-human phase I dose-escalation trial of ivuxolimab. Adults with locally advanced or metastatic head and neck squamous cell, hepatocellular, melanoma or renal cell carcinoma were enrolled in the trial. Before TCR sequencing, CD4+ and CD8+ T cells were separately sorted from peripheral blood. Genomic DNA was extracted from sorted cells for sequencing of the TCRbeta CDR3 region. TCRbeta CDR3 regions were sequenced using the immunoSEQ Assay. The table comes from immuneACCESS by way of TCRdb, which keeps in-frame sequences with V and J called. Part of the clones is missing from these tables; in studies checked, under half for an unresolved V gene and the rest for unknown reasons. Recorded for this sample are around 56,000 clones; roughly four fifths of them occurred a single time. The ten largest clones add up to about 4.7% of the sample.

CDR1 is given as SEHNR and CDR2 as FQNEAQ, both from the germline V gene (reference sequence). Its CDR3 holds 14 amino acids, cysteine through phenylalanine. The DNA shown is the 42-base CDR3, in frame from base 1. Trimming takes 5 bases off V and 2 bases off J; junction bases not matched to a gene: 4. Rearrangement joined TRBV7-9 to TRBJ1-2, and 8 junctional nucleotides match TRBD1. Sample: CD4+ or CD8+ T cells sorted from blood, taken in a trial of the OX40 agonist ivuxolimab. This receptor was identified in an adult with an advanced solid tumor such as melanoma, head and neck, liver or kidney cancer. The bases are TGTGCCAGCAGCCGGACAGGGATGAACTATGGCTACACCTTC. This codes for CASSRTGMNYGYTF.